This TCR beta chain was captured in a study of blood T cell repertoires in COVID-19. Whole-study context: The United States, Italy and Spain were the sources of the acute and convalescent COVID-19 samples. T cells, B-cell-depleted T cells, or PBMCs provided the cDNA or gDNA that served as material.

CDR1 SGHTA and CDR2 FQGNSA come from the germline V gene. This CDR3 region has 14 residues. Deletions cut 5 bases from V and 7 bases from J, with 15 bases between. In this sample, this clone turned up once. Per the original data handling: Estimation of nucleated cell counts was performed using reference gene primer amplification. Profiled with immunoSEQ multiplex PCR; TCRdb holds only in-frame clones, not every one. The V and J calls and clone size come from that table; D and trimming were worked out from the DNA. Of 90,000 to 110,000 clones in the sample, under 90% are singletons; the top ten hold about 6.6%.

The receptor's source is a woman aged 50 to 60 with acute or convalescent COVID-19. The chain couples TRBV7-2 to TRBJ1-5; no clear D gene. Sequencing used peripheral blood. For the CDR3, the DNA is TGTGCCAGCAGCGACCCATCGGGGAGGCAGCCCCAGCATTTT. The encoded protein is CASSDPSGRQPQHF. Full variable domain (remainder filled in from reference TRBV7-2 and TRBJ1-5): GAGVSQSPSNKVTEKGKDVELRCDPISGHTALYWYRQSLGQGLEFLIYFQGNSAPDKSGLPSDRFSAERTGGSVSTLTIQRTQQEDSAVYLCASSDPSGRQPQHFGDGTRLSIL.